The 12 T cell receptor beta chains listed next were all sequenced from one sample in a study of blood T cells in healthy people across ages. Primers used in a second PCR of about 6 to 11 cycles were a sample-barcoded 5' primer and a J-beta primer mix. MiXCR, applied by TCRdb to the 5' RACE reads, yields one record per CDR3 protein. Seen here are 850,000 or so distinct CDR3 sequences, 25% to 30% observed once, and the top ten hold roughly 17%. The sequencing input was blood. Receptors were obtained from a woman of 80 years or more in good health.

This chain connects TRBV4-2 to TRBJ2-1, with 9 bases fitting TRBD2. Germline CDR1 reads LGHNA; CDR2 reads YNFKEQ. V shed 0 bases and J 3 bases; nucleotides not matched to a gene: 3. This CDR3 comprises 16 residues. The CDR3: CASSQDWRGGYNEQFF. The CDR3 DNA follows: TGTGCCAGCAGCCAAGATTGGCGGGGGGGCTACAATGAGCAGTTCTTC.

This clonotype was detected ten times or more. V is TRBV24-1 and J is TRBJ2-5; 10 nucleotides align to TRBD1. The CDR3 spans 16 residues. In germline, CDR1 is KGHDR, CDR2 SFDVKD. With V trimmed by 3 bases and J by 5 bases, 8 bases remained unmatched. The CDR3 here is CATSDRAGQGTETQYF. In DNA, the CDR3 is TGTGCCACCAGTGATCGAGCGGGACAGGGGACGGAGACCCAGTACTTC.

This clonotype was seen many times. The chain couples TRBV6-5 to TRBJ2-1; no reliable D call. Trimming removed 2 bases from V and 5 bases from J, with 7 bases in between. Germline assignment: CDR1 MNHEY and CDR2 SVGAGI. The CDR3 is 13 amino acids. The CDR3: CASSYDGNNEQFF. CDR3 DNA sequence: TGTGCCAGCAGTTACGACGGAAACAATGAGCAGTTCTTC.

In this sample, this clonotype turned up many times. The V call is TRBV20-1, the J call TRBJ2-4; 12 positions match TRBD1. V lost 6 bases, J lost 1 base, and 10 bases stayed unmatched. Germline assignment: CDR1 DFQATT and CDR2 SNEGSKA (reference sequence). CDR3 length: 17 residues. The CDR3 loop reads CSAPGTGGTFAKNIQYF. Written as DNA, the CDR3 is TGCAGTGCGCCCGGGACAGGGGGCACTTTTGCCAAAAACATTCAGTACTTC.

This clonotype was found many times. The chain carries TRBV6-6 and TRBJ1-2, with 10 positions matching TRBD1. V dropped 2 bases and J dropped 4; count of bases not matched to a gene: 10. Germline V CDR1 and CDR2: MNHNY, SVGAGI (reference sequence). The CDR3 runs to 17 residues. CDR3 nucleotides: TGTGCCAGCAGTTACGGGGGACAGGGGCATATCCCCTATGGCTACACCTTC. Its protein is CASSYGGQGHIPYGYTF.

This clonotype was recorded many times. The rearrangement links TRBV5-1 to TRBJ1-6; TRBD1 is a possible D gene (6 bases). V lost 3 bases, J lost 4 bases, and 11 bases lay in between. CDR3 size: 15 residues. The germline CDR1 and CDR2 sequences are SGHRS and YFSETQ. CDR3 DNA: TGCGCCAGCAGCTACTGGACAGTGTATAATTCACCCCTCCACTTT. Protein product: CASSYWTVYNSPLHF.

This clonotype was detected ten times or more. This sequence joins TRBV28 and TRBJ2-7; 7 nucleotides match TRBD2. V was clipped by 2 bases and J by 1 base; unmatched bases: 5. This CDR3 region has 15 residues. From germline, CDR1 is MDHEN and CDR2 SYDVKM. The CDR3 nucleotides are TGTGCCAGCAGTTTACGCCAGGGACTATCCTACGAGCAGTACTTC. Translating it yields CASSLRQGLSYEQYF.

CDR3 sequence: CASTNYWGNSYEQYF. CDR3 sequence (DNA): TGCGCCAGCACTAATTATTGGGGAAACTCCTACGAGCAGTACTTC. The rearrangement joins TRBV5-1 to TRBJ2-7, with D uncertain. Trimming pared 6 bases from V and 0 bases from J, leaving 16 bases between. The germline V gene has CDR1 SGHRS and CDR2 YFSETQ. CDR3 length: 15 amino acids.

CDR3 amino acids: CASSREATNYGYTF. The CDR3, as DNA: TGTGCCAGCAGCCGGGAGGCCACAAACTATGGCTACACCTTC. V and J are TRBV3-1 and TRBJ1-2; D is unresolved. The CDR3 extends over 14 amino acids. V was trimmed by 4 bases and J by 2 bases, leaving 11 bases between them. The germline CDR1 and CDR2 sequences are LGHDT and YNNKEL (reference sequence). Drawing the rest from reference TRBV3-1 and TRBJ1-2, the complete variable domain is DTAVSQTPKYLVTQMGNDKSIKCEQNLGHDTMYWYKQDSKKFLKIMFSYNNKELIINETVPNRFSPKSPDKAHLNLHINSLELGDSAVYFCASSREATNYGYTFGSGTRLTVV.

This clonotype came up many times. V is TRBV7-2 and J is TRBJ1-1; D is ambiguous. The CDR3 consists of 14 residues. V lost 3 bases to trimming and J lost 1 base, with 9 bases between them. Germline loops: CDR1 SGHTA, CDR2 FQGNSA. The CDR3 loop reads CASSFGRQNTEAFF. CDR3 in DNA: TGTGCCAGCAGCTTCGGACGGCAGAACACTGAAGCTTTCTTT.

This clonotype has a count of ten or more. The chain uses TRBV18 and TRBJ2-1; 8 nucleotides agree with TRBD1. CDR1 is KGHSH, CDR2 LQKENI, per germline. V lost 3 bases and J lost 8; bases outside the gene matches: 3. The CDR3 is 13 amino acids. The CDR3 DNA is TGTGCCAGCTCACCGGGACAGGTCGATGAGCAGTTCTTC. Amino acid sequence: CASSPGQVDEQFF.

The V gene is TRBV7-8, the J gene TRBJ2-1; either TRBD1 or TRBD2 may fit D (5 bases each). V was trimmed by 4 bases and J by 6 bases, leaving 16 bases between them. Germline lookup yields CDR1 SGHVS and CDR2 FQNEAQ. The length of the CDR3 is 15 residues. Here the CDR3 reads CASSSGLEGVNEQFF. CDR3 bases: TGTGCCAGCAGCTCCGGACTGGAAGGGGTCAATGAGCAGTTCTTC.